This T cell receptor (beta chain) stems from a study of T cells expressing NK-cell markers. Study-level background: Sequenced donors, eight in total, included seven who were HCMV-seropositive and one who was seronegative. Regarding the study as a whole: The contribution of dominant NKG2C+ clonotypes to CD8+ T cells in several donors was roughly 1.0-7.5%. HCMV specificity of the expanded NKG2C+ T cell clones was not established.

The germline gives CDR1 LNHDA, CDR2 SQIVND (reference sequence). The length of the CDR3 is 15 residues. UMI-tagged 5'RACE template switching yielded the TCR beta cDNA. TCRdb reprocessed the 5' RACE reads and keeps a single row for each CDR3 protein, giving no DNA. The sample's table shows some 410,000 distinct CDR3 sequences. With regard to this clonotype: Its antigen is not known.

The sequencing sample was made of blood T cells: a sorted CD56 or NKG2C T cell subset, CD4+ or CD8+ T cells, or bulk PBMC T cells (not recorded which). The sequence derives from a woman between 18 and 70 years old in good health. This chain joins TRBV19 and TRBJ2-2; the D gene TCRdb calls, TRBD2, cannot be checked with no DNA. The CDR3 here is CASSMGLAQTGELFF.